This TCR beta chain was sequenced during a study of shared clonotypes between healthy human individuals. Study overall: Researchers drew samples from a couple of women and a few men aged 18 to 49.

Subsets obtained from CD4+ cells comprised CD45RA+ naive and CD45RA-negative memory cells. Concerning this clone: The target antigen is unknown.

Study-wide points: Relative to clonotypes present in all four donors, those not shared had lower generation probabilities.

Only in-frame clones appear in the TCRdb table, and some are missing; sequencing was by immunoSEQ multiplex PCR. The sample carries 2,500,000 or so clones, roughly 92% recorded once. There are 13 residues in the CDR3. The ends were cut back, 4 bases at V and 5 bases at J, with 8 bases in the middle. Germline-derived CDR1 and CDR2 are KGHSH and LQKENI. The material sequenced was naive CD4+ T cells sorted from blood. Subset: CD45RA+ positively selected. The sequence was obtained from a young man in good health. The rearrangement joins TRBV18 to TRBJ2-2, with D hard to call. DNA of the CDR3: TGTGCCAGCTCACAGGGTCGGACCGGGGAGCTGTTTTTT. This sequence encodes CASSQGRTGELFF. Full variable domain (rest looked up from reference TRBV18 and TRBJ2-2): NAGVMQNPRHLVRRRGQEARLRCSPMKGHSHVYWYRQLPEEGLKFMVYLQKENIIDESGMPKERFSAEFPKEGPSILRIQQVVRGDSAAYFCASSQGRTGELFFGEGSRLTVL.